The next 17 T cell receptor beta chains were all read from a single sample in a study of T cell repertoires in cytomegalovirus infection. Their antigens are not known. TCRdb itself ran the reads through MiXCR, one entry per CDR3 protein. The sample lists approximately 100,000 distinct CDR3 sequences, around 40% occurring once. This specimen was CD8+ T cells from cultured PBMCs, taken from culture after CMV antigen stimulation. These TCRs come from a human donor in good health (CMV status not recorded). Some clones in this sample may be carry-over from other donors' samples.

The CDR3 loop reads CASGSGLGYTF. The CDR3 DNA reads as TGTGCCAGTGGGTCAGGGCTCGGCTACACCTTC. The chain combines TRBV19 with TRBJ1-2, with D possibly TRBD1 on 5 matching bases. Germline loops: CDR1 LNHDA, CDR2 SQIVND (reference sequence). The V end lost 8 bases, the J end lost 8 bases, and 12 bases lay between the germline ends. The CDR3 contains 11 residues.

The chain carries TRBV12-3 or TRBV12-4 and TRBJ1-1; D gene unclear. This CDR3 region has 12 residues. The V end lost 6 bases, the J end lost 8 bases, and 13 bases lay between the germline ends. CDR3 in amino acids: CASRSSLGEAFF. In DNA, the CDR3 is TGTGCCAGCAGATCGTCCCTTGGGGAAGCTTTCTTT.

There are a few counts of this clonotype. CDR3 residues: CASSATGLTDEQYF. The CDR3, as DNA: TGTGCCAGCAGTGCGACCGGGCTTACTGACGAGCAGTACTTC. The V and J genes are TRBV27 and TRBJ2-7; no definite D call. Trimming removed 5 bases at V and 5 bases at J, with 16 bases between. CDR1 and CDR2 from the germline V gene are MNHEY and SMNVEV (reference sequence). This CDR3 has 14 amino acids.

J is TRBJ2-7 and V is TRBV20-1, with 9 bases identical to TRBD2. CDR3 length equals 15 residues. The germline V gene has CDR1 DFQATT and CDR2 SNEGSKA (reference sequence). V was clipped by 0 bases and J by 3 bases; unmatched bases: 6. Here the CDR3 reads CSARDSRTSDYEQYF. The CDR3 nucleotides read TGCAGTGCTAGAGATAGTAGGACTAGCGACTACGAGCAGTACTTC.

This clonotype was observed a few times. The chain has TRBV7-9 and TRBJ2-7, with TRBD1 matching 7 bases. The CDR3 has 17 amino acids. Trimming cost V 5 bases and J 1 base; bases outside gene matches: 14. Germline V gene data show CDR1 as SEHNR and CDR2 as FQNEAQ (reference sequence). The CDR3 nucleotides read TGTGCCAGCAGCCTTAATACCGGGACAGTTTTTTCCTACGAGCAGTACTTC. Its protein product is CASSLNTGTVFSYEQYF.

This clonotype has a handful of counts. The V call is TRBV7-6, the J call TRBJ1-1; no reliable D call. V was clipped by 4 bases and J by 1 base, with 13 bases between them. The CDR3 has 15 residues. The germline gives CDR1 SGHVS, CDR2 FNYEAQ. CDR3: CASSSPGVGNTEAFF. CDR3 coding DNA: TGTGCCAGCAGCTCCCCAGGAGTCGGGAACACTGAAGCTTTCTTT. Looking up the rest from reference TRBV7-6 and TRBJ1-1 gives the full variable domain: GAGVSQSPRYKVTKRGQDVALRCDPISGHVSLYWYRQALGQGPEFLTYFNYEAQQDKSGLPNDRFSAERPEGSISTLTIQRTEQRDSAMYRCASSSPGVGNTEAFFGQGTRLTVV.

The chain carries TRBV12-3 or TRBV12-4 and TRBJ2-1; the D gene is possibly TRBD2 (6 bases). The CDR3 is made up of 15 amino acids. The V end lost 3 bases, the J end lost 9 bases, and 18 bases lay between the germline ends. The CDR3 DNA follows: TGTGCCAGCAGTTTCGGTCGGGGGAACAGCAGTGAGCAGTTCTTC. It encodes CASSFGRGNSSEQFF.

The V and J genes are TRBV5-1 and TRBJ1-2, with TRBD1 matching over 9 bases. CDR3 length: 15 residues. The V gene end was trimmed by 3 bases and the J gene end by 2 bases; junction bases not matched to a gene: 5. CDR1 and CDR2 from the germline V gene are SGHRS and YFSETQ. CDR3 amino acids: CASSSRTGENYGYTF. The CDR3 coding sequence is TGCGCCAGCAGCTCCCGGACAGGGGAGAACTATGGCTACACCTTC.

V gene TRBV6-8 combines with J gene TRBJ2-1; D may be TRBD1 or TRBD2 (5 bases each). The V end lost 0 bases, the J end lost 9 bases, and 15 bases lay between the germline ends. Looked up from germline, CDR1 is MNHGY and CDR2 is SAAAGT. CDR3 length equals 15 residues. CDR3 DNA: TGTGCCAGCAGTTACTCTCAGGGCCCTGGGAGTGAGCAGTTCTTC. It is translated as CASSYSQGPGSEQFF.

V and J are TRBV7-8 and TRBJ2-3; 15 positions agree with TRBD2. Germline CDR1 is SGHVS and CDR2 is FQNEAQ. After removal of 1 base from V and 7 bases from J, the junction contained 6 bases not matched to a gene. This CDR3 region has 17 residues. CDR3 DNA sequence: TGTGCCAGCAGCTTAGGGACTAGCGGGGGGGGGGTGTATACGCAGTATTTT. It translates to CASSLGTSGGGVYTQYF.

The chain carries TRBV12-3 or TRBV12-4 and TRBJ1-1; 7 bases are shared with TRBD1. J lost 6 bases, V lost 6 bases, and 10 bases had no gene match. The CDR3 runs to 14 residues. The CDR3 DNA reads as TGTGCCAGCAGCTGGGGACAGAGCACGGCTGAAGCTTTCTTT. Its translation is CASSWGQSTAEAFF.

This clonotype was seen ten or more times. The CDR3: CASVRDGYNEQFF. The CDR3 nucleotides read TGTGCCAGCGTCCGGGACGGATACAATGAGCAGTTCTTC. The J gene is TRBJ2-1, the V gene TRBV28; either TRBD1 or TRBD2 may fit D (5 bases each). Trimming took 8 bases from V and 4 from J, leaving 12 bases between them. This CDR3 has 13 residues. The germline V gene has CDR1 MDHEN and CDR2 SYDVKM.

A single count supports this clonotype. Sequence at one end of the junction differs from germline and may be a read error. The gene calls are TRBV5-3 and TRBJ2-6, with unresolved D. TRBV5-3 counts as an open reading frame of uncertain function. The CDR3 totals 15 residues. The CDR3 nucleotides read TGTGCCAGCAGCTTGCTTAGCTCTGGGGCCAACGTCCTGACTTTC. Translating gives CASSLLSSGANVLTF.

The J gene is TRBJ1-2, the V gene TRBV4-3; 7 nucleotides line up with TRBD1. The germline CDR1 and CDR2 sequences are LGHNA and YSLEER. The CDR3 loop spans 15 amino acids. Trimming at V came to 0 bases and at J to 0 bases, leaving 1 base not matched to a gene. CDR3 residues: CASSQEQGSNYGYTF. The CDR3 DNA follows: TGCGCCAGCAGCCAAGAACAGGGGTCTAACTATGGCTACACCTTC.

This clonotype has ten or more counts. The CDR3 spells CASSSMARPYEQYF. CDR3 sequence (DNA): TGTGCCAGCAGCTCCATGGCCAGACCCTACGAGCAGTACTTC. This chain links TRBV5-5 with TRBJ2-7; D remains unclear. Germline V gene data show CDR1 as SGHKS and CDR2 as YYEKEE (reference sequence). The CDR3 loop spans 14 amino acids. The V gene lost 3 bases and the J gene lost 2 bases, with 12 bases spanning the gap. Full variable domain (rest looked up from reference TRBV5-5 and TRBJ2-7): DAGVTQSPTHLIKTRGQQVTLRCSPISGHKSVSWYQQVLGQGPQFIFQYYEKEERGRGNFPDRFSARQFPNYSSELNVNALLLGDSALYLCASSSMARPYEQYFGPGTRLTVT.

This clonotype was counted a few times. The CDR3 sequence: CASSSPLGSTDTQYF. The CDR3 region has the DNA TGTGCCAGCAGCTCCCCGCTGGGCTCGACAGATACGCAGTATTTT. The chain combines TRBV7-9 with TRBJ2-3; D remains ambiguous. The CDR3 extends over 15 amino acids. Germline CDR1 is SEHNR and CDR2 is FQNEAQ (reference sequence). The V and J ends lost 4 bases and 3 bases respectively, with 14 bases between them.

The chain recombines TRBV10-3 with TRBJ2-5; 8 bases agree with TRBD1. V lost 2 bases and J lost 1; bases outside the gene matches: 3. CDR1 and CDR2 from the germline V gene are ENHRY and SYGVKD. CDR3 size: 15 residues. CDR3 DNA: TGTGCCATCAGTGAGATGACAGGGGTCCAAGAGACCCAGTACTTC. Translation gives CAISEMTGVQETQYF.